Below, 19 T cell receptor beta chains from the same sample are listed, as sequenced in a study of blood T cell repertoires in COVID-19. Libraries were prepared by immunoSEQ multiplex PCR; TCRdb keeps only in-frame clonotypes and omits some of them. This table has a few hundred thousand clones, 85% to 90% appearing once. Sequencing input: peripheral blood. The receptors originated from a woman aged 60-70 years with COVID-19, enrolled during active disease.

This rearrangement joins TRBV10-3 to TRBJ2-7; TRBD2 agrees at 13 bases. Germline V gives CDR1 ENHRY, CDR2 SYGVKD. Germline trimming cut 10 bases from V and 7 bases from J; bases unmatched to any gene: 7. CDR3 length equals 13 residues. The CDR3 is CATGTSGTGEQYF. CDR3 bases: TGTGCCACCGGGACTAGCGGGACGGGGGAGCAGTACTTC.

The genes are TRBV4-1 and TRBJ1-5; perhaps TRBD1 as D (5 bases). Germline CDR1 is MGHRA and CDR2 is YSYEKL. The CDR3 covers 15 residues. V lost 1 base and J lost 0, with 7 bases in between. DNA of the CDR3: TGCGCCAGCAGCCAAGGGGGCAGTAGCAATCAGCCCCAGCATTTT. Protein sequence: CASSQGGSSNQPQHF.

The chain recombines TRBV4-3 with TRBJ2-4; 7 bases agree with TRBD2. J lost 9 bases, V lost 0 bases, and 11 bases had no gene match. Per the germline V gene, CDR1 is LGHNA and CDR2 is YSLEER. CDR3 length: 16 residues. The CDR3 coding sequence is TGCGCCAGCAGCCAAGATTGGGCTAGCGGCCATTCCATTCAGTACTTC. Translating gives CASSQDWASGHSIQYF.

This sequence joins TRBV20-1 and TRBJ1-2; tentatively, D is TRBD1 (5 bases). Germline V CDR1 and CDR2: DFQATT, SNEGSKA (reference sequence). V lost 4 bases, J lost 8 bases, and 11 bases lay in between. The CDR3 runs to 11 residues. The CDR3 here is CSAKDGAGYTF. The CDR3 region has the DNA TGCAGTGCTAAGGATGGGGCGGGCTACACCTTC.

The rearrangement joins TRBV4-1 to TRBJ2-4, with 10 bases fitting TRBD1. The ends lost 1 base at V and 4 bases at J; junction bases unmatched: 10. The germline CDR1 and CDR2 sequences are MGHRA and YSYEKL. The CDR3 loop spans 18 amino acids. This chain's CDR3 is CASSQVTSLGQGKNIQYF. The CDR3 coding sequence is TGCGCCAGCAGCCAAGTTACTTCTTTGGGACAGGGGAAAAACATTCAGTACTTC.

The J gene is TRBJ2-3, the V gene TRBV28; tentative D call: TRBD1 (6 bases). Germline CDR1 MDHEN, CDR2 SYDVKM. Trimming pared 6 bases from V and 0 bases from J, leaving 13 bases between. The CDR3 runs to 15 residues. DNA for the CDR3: TGTGCCAGCAGGCCCCTAGGGGGAAGCACAGATACGCAGTATTTT. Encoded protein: CASRPLGGSTDTQYF.

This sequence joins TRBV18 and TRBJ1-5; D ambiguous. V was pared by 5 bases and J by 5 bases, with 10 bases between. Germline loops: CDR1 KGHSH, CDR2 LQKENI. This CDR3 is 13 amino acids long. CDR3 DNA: TGTGCCAGCTCAGCCTCAGGTGATCAGCCCCAGCATTTT. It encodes CASSASGDQPQHF.

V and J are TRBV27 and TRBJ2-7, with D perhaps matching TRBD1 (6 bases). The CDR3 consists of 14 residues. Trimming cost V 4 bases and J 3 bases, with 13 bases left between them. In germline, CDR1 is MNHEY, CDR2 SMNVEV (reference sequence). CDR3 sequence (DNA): TGTGCCAGCAGTTCTCTAGGACAGATCTACGAGCAGTACTTC. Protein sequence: CASSSLGQIYEQYF.

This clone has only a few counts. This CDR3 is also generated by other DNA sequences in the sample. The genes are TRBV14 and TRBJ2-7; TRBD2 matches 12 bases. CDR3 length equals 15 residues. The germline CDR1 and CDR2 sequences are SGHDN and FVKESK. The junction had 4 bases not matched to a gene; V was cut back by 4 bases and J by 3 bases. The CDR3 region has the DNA TGTGCCAGCAGCCCTTTACTAGCGGGGGGCTACGAGCAGTACTTC. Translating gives CASSPLLAGGYEQYF. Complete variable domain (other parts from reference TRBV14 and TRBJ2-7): EAGVTQFPSHSVIEKGQTVTLRCDPISGHDNLYWYRRVMGKEIKFLLHFVKESKQDESGMPNNRFLAERTGGTYSTLKVQPAELEDSGVYFCASSPLLAGGYEQYFGPGTRLTVT.

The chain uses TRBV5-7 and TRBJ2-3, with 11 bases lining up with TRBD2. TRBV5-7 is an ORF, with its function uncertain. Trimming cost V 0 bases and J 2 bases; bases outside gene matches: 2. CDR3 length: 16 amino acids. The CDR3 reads CASSLEGLAATDTQYF. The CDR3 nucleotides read TGTGCCAGCAGCTTGGAGGGACTAGCGGCCACAGATACGCAGTATTTT.

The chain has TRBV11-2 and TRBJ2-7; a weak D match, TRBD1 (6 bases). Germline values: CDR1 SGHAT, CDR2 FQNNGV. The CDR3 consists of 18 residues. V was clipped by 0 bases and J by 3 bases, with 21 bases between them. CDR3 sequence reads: CASSLDGPSTGHFYEQYF. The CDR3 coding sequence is TGTGCCAGCAGCTTAGACGGTCCCTCCACGGGACACTTCTACGAGCAGTACTTC. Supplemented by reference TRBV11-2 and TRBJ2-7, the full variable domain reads EAGVAQSPRYKIIEKRQSVAFWCNPISGHATLYWYQQILGQGPKLLIQFQNNGVVDDSQLPKDRFSAERLKGVDSTLKIQPAKLEDSAVYLCASSLDGPSTGHFYEQYFGPGTRLTVT.

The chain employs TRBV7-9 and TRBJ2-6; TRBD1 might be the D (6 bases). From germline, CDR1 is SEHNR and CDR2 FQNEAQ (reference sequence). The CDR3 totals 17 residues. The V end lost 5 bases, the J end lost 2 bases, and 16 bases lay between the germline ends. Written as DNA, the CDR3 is TGTGCCAGCAGCGTACAGGGTGGGCCCCCTGGGGCCAACGTCCTGACTTTC. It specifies CASSVQGGPPGANVLTF.

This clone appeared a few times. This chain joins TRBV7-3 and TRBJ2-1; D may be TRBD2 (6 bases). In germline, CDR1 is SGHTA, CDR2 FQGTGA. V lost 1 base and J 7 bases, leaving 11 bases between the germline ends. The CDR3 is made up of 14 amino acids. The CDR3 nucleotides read TGTGCCAGCAGCTTAATTGGGGGGAAGAATGAGCAGTTCTTC. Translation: CASSLIGGKNEQFF.

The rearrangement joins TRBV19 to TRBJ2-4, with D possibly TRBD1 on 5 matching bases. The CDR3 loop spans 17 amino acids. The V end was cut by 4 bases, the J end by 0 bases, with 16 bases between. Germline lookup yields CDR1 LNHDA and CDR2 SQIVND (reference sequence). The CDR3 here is CASSTTGGQLAKNIQYF. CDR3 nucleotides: TGTGCCAGTAGTACTACGGGCGGACAACTAGCCAAAAACATTCAGTACTTC. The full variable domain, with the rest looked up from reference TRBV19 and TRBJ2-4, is DGGITQSPKYLFRKEGQNVTLSCEQNLNHDAMYWYRQDPGQGLRLIYYSQIVNDFQKGDIAEGYSVSREKKESFPLTVTSAQKNPTAFYLCASSTTGGQLAKNIQYFGAGTRLSVL.

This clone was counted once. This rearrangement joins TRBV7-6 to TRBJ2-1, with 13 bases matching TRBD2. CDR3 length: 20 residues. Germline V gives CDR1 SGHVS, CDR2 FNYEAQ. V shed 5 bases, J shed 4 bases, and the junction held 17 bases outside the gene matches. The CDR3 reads CASSRNLGQATSGRYNEQFF. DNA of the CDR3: TGTGCCAGCAGCCGGAACCTCGGACAGGCGACTAGCGGGAGGTACAATGAGCAGTTCTTC.

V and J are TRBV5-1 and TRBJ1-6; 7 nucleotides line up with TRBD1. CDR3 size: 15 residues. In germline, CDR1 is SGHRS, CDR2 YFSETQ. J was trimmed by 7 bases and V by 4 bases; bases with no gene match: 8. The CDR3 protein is CASSGQTGENSPLHF. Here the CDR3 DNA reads TGCGCCAGCAGCGGTCAAACAGGGGAAAATTCACCCCTCCACTTT.

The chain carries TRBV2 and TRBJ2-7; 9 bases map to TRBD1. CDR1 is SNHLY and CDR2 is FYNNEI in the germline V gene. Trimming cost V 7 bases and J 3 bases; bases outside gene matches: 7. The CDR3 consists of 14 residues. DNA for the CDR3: TGTGCCAGCACCACCCGGACAGGGGTCTACGAGCAGTACTTC. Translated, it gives CASTTRTGVYEQYF.

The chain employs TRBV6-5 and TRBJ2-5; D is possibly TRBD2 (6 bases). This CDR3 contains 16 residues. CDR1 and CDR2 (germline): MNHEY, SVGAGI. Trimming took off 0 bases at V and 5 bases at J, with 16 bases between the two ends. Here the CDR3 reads CASSYSGLSRRETQYF. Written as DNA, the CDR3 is TGTGCCAGCAGTTACTCGGGACTCTCAAGACGGGAGACCCAGTACTTC.

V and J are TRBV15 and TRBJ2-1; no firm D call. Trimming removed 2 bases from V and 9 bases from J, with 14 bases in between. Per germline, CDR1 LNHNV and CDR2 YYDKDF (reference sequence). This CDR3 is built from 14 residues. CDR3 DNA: TGTGCCACCAGCAGACTAGAGTCTTTTGCTGAGCAGTTCTTC. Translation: CATSRLESFAEQFF. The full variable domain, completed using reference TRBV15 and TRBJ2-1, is DAMVIQNPRYQVTQFGKPVTLSCSQTLNHNVMYWYQQKSSQAPKLLFHYYDKDFNNEADTPDNFQSRRPNTSFCFLDIRSPGLGDTAMYLCATSRLESFAEQFFGPGTRLTVL.